These 31 T cell receptor beta chains were sequenced from one sample in a study of blood T cell repertoires in COVID-19. Only in-frame clones appear in the TCRdb table, and some are missing; sequencing was by immunoSEQ multiplex PCR. The sample has roughly 48,000 clones; approximately 95% are singletons. The sample was peripheral blood. Receptor source: a man between 60 and 75 years old with COVID-19, enrolled during active disease.

The V gene is TRBV30, the J gene TRBJ1-1; D ambiguous. CDR1 is GTSNPN, CDR2 SVGIG, per germline (reference sequence). The V and J ends lost 0 bases and 4 bases respectively, with 12 bases between them. The CDR3 length is 14 residues. The CDR3 protein is CAWSVFTGTTEAFF. The CDR3 DNA reads as TGTGCCTGGAGTGTATTTACGGGAACCACTGAAGCTTTCTTT.

This clone showed up just once. V is TRBV5-1 and J is TRBJ1-1, with 9 bases that match TRBD1. Germline values: CDR1 SGHRS, CDR2 YFSETQ. With 4 bases clipped from V and 1 base from J, the junction kept 2 bases outside the gene matches. This CDR3 region has 14 residues. The CDR3 spells CASSPGQGNTEAFF. The CDR3 bases are TGCGCCAGCAGCCCGGGACAGGGGAACACTGAAGCTTTCTTT.

The rearrangement links TRBV3-1 (or the pseudogene TRBV3-2) to TRBJ2-5; TRBD2 agrees at 14 bases. The CDR3 consists of 16 residues. The germline V gene has CDR1 LGHDT and CDR2 YNNKEL (reference sequence). The V segment lost 6 bases and the J segment 5 bases; nucleotides outside the gene matches: 8. The CDR3 sequence: CASSSGLAGVGETQYF. Written as DNA, the CDR3 is TGTGCCAGCAGTTCGGGACTAGCGGGGGTAGGGGAGACCCAGTACTTC.

This rearrangement joins TRBV28 to TRBJ1-6; D is undetermined. V lost 3 bases and J 6 bases, leaving 12 bases between the germline ends. CDR1 MDHEN and CDR2 SYDVKM come from the germline V gene. The CDR3 runs to 15 residues. CDR3 in amino acids: CASSLGSKANSPLHF. The CDR3 region has the DNA TGTGCCAGCAGTTTGGGCTCGAAGGCTAATTCACCCCTCCACTTT.

This clone was recorded once. V is TRBV28 and J is TRBJ1-2; D is ambiguous. Germline V gene lookup returns CDR1 MDHEN and CDR2 SYDVKM. The CDR3 extends over 16 amino acids. Deletions cut 5 bases from V and 2 bases from J, with 18 bases between. The CDR3, as DNA: TGTGCCAGCAGTCCTTCTCTAGGGAGCGGAAACTATGGCTACACCTTC. The encoded protein is CASSPSLGSGNYGYTF.

This chain connects TRBV24-1 to TRBJ1-1; no clear D gene. The V gene's germline CDR1 is KGHDR and CDR2 SFDVKD. Trimming took 4 bases from V and 13 from J, leaving 12 bases between them. This CDR3 region has 11 residues. CDR3 in DNA: TGTGCCACCAGTGACCCCCGGACTGGTTTCTTT. It translates to CATSDPRTGFF.

This clone was counted once. The V gene is TRBV18, the J gene TRBJ2-1; 11 nucleotides match TRBD1. The CDR3 has 14 amino acids. Germline V lookup: CDR1 KGHSH, CDR2 LQKENI. V trimming: 3 bases; J trimming: 7 bases; junction bases outside the gene matches: 2. DNA of the CDR3: TGTGCCAGCTCACCCGGACAGGGGGCGAATGAGCAGTTCTTC. Amino acid sequence: CASSPGQGANEQFF.

The rearrangement joins TRBV4-2 to TRBJ1-2; D might be TRBD1 (5 bases). Trimming cost V 6 bases and J 0 bases, with 11 bases left between them. Germline CDR1 and CDR2: LGHNA and YNFKEQ. The CDR3 is 14 residues long. This chain's CDR3 is CASSSVGANYGYTF. CDR3 DNA: TGTGCCAGCAGTTCCGTAGGGGCTAACTATGGCTACACCTTC.

In its sample, this clone was seen a few times. The CDR3 nucleotides read TGTGCCAGCAGTGTCGGGACAGGGCGTTCCTACGAGCAGTACTTC. The encoded protein is CASSVGTGRSYEQYF. The genes are TRBV27 and TRBJ2-7; 9 bases agree with TRBD1. Trimming removed 5 bases from V and 1 base from J; junction bases left unmatched: 6. The germline CDR1 and CDR2 sequences are MNHEY and SMNVEV (reference sequence). The CDR3 totals 15 residues.

The genes are TRBV12-3 or TRBV12-4 and TRBJ1-5; D is unresolved. Trimming cost V 3 bases and J 4 bases, with 7 bases left between them. This CDR3 comprises 13 residues. The CDR3 DNA follows: TGTGCCAGCAGTTTGCAGTTAAATCAGCCCCAGCATTTT. It codes for CASSLQLNQPQHF.

The chain has TRBV6-2 or TRBV6-3 and TRBJ2-3; TRBD2 agrees at 13 bases. The length of the CDR3 is 18 residues. The junction had 6 bases not matched to a gene; V was cut back by 0 bases and J by 3 bases. Germline V CDR1 and CDR2: MNHEY, SVGEGT. CDR3 nucleotides: TGTGCCAGCAGTTACTCGATCTGGACTAGCGGGAGAACAGATACGCAGTATTTT. Translating gives CASSYSIWTSGRTDTQYF.

The rearrangement links TRBV7-6 to TRBJ1-2, with D perhaps matching TRBD1 (6 bases). CDR1 and CDR2 (germline): SGHVS, FNYEAQ. The length of the CDR3 is 15 residues. V was trimmed by 5 bases and J by 4 bases, leaving 17 bases between them. DNA of the CDR3: TGTGCCAGCAGCCTAGGAGGGGTAGGGGGCTATGGCTACACCTTC. This codes for CASSLGGVGGYGYTF.

The V and J genes are TRBV2 and TRBJ1-5; 7 bases match TRBD1. Germline assignment: CDR1 SNHLY and CDR2 FYNNEI. J lost 5 bases, V lost 6 bases, and 7 bases had no gene match. The CDR3 loop spans 14 amino acids. CDR3: CASSRGQTDQPQHF. The CDR3 region has the DNA TGTGCCAGCAGCCGGGGACAGACGGATCAGCCCCAGCATTTT.

V gene TRBV28 combines with J gene TRBJ2-1; 10 bases are a match to TRBD1. This CDR3 region has 15 residues. V lost 4 bases, J lost 7 bases, and 7 bases stayed unmatched. CDR1 and CDR2 (germline): MDHEN, SYDVKM. CDR3 in amino acids: CASSSRRQGANEQFF. CDR3 DNA sequence: TGTGCCAGCAGTTCACGACGACAGGGGGCGAATGAGCAGTTCTTC.

V gene TRBV5-1 combines with J gene TRBJ1-3; the D is unclear. Germline V lookup: CDR1 SGHRS, CDR2 YFSETQ. The ends were cut back, 0 bases at V and 0 bases at J, with 10 bases in the middle. The CDR3 loop spans 16 amino acids. As DNA, the CDR3 is TGCGCCAGCAGCTTGGGGGCAGGCACCTCTGGAAACACCATATATTTT. Its translation: CASSLGAGTSGNTIYF.

In DNA, the CDR3 is TGTGCCTGGAGTCCGGGGACAGGCATGAACACTGAAGCTTTCTTT. This gives the protein CAWSPGTGMNTEAFF. V usage is TRBV30 and J usage is TRBJ1-1, with 8 positions matching TRBD1. CDR1 GTSNPN and CDR2 SVGIG come from the germline V gene (reference sequence). This CDR3 is built from 15 residues. V trimming: 2 bases; J trimming: 0 bases; junction bases outside the gene matches: 5.

This clone was observed once. The chain carries TRBV6-2 or TRBV6-3 and TRBJ2-7, with TRBD2 matching over 7 bases. The CDR3 contains 15 residues. Germline trimming cut 5 bases from V and 7 bases from J; bases unmatched to any gene: 14. Germline V CDR1 and CDR2: MNHEY, SVGEGT. The CDR3 spells CASSDLRELTWEQYF. The CDR3 nucleotides read TGTGCCAGCAGTGATCTGCGGGAGCTAACCTGGGAGCAGTACTTC.

The chain joins TRBV7-9 to TRBJ1-1, with 10 bases aligning to TRBD1. Germline CDR1 is SEHNR and CDR2 is FQNEAQ (reference sequence). This CDR3 comprises 16 residues. The junction had 11 bases not matched to a gene; V was cut back by 4 bases and J by 6 bases. CDR3 residues: CASSSPPRTGGSEAFF. The CDR3 DNA sequence: TGTGCCAGCAGCTCCCCCCCCCGGACAGGGGGTTCTGAAGCTTTCTTT. The whole variable domain, filled in from reference TRBV7-9 and TRBJ1-1, reads DTGVSQNPRHKITKRGQNVTFRCDPISEHNRLYWYRQTLGQGPEFLTYFQNEAQLEKSRLLSDRFSAERPKGSFSTLEIQRTEQGDSAMYLCASSSPPRTGGSEAFFGQGTRLTVV.

The chain combines TRBV7-9 with TRBJ1-1; TRBD1 is a possible D gene (6 bases). Trimming pared 1 base from V and 4 bases from J, leaving 13 bases between. Germline-derived CDR1 and CDR2 are SEHNR and FQNEAQ (reference sequence). The CDR3 is made up of 15 amino acids. CDR3 sequence: CASSLDGRGSTEAFF. The CDR3 bases are TGTGCCAGCAGCTTAGACGGCAGGGGAAGCACTGAAGCTTTCTTT.

The CDR3 spells CASSDQGQPQHF. Written as DNA, the CDR3 is TGCGCCAGCAGTGACCAGGGTCAGCCCCAGCATTTT. The chain employs TRBV10-2 and TRBJ1-5, with D possibly TRBD1 on 5 matching bases. This CDR3 has 12 amino acids. Trimming took 3 bases from V and 6 from J, leaving 6 bases between them. Germline CDR1 and CDR2: WSHSY and SAAADI.

Concerning this clone: Its ends do not fully match the called genes, so a read error is possible. The chain uses TRBV5-4 and TRBJ1-1; possibly TRBD1 for D (6 bases). This CDR3 is built from 16 residues. Germline V lookup: CDR1 SGHNT, CDR2 YYREEE (reference sequence). CDR3: CASSLPTGTTNTEAFF. CDR3 DNA sequence: TGTGCCAGCAGCCTACCTACAGGGACAACGAACACAGAAGCTTTCTTT. Full variable domain (outside the CDR3, taken from reference TRBV5-4 and TRBJ1-1): ETGVTQSPTHLIKTRGQQVTLRCSSQSGHNTVSWYQQALGQGPQFIFQYYREEENGRGNFPPRFSGLQFPNYSSELNVNALELDDSALYLCASSLPTGTTNTEAFFGQGTRLTVV.

The chain carries TRBV7-8 and TRBJ1-5; D is unclear. The germline V and J ends were trimmed by 4 bases and 5 bases, with 15 bases remaining between them. This CDR3 is 15 amino acids long. The germline V gene encodes CDR1 SGHVS and CDR2 FQNEAQ. The CDR3 is CASSSTPPRDQPQHF. The CDR3 DNA follows: TGTGCCAGCAGCTCCACGCCACCCCGGGATCAGCCCCAGCATTTT.

The V gene is TRBV27, the J gene TRBJ1-2; D remains ambiguous. The CDR3 contains 13 residues. CDR1 MNHEY and CDR2 SMNVEV come from the germline V gene (reference sequence). V was clipped by 5 bases and J by 3 bases, with 10 bases between them. CDR3 sequence reads: CASSPYVDYGYTF. The CDR3 coding sequence is TGTGCCAGCAGTCCCTACGTAGACTATGGCTACACCTTC.

The rearrangement joins TRBV5-1 to TRBJ1-3, with 8 bases that match TRBD1. Trimming at V came to 3 bases and at J to 4 bases, leaving 0 bases not matched to a gene. This CDR3 has 13 amino acids. Germline CDR1 reads SGHRS; CDR2 reads YFSETQ. The CDR3 here is CASSSGGGNTIYF. In nucleotides, the CDR3 is TGCGCCAGCAGCTCAGGGGGCGGAAACACCATATATTTT.

The chain recombines TRBV18 with TRBJ1-5; D not certain. Trimming left V 3 bases short and J 0 bases short, with 12 bases between. The CDR3 spans 16 residues. From germline, CDR1 is KGHSH and CDR2 LQKENI. The DNA of the CDR3 is TGTGCCAGCTCACCGGAGCACGCCAATAGCAATCAGCCCCAGCATTTT. Translated: CASSPEHANSNQPQHF.

The chain uses TRBV13 and TRBJ2-4, with D possibly TRBD1 on 5 matching bases. Germline CDR1 is PRHDT and CDR2 is FYEKMQ (reference sequence). V was pared by 2 bases and J by 1 base, with 6 bases between. This CDR3 comprises 14 residues. The CDR3 region is CASSLQGAKNIQYF. The CDR3 DNA follows: TGTGCCAGCAGCTTACAGGGTGCCAAAAACATTCAGTACTTC.

The rearrangement joins TRBV10-3 to TRBJ2-3; D remains unclear. CDR1 and CDR2 from the germline V gene are ENHRY and SYGVKD. Trimming took off 0 bases at V and 1 base at J, with 11 bases between the two ends. The CDR3 has 16 amino acids. The CDR3 here is CAISESSSVGTDTQYF. Written as DNA, the CDR3 is TGTGCCATCAGTGAGTCCTCGAGTGTGGGCACAGATACGCAGTATTTT.

The V and J genes are TRBV18 and TRBJ1-3; a weak D match, TRBD1 (6 bases). In germline, CDR1 is KGHSH, CDR2 LQKENI. This CDR3 has 16 residues. Trimming took 5 bases from V and 0 from J, leaving 14 bases between them. CDR3 in amino acids: CASSTTGSSSGNTIYF. In DNA form, the CDR3 reads TGTGCCAGCTCAACTACAGGGTCAAGCTCTGGAAACACCATATATTTT. Full variable domain (remainder filled in from reference TRBV18 and TRBJ1-3): NAGVMQNPRHLVRRRGQEARLRCSPMKGHSHVYWYRQLPEEGLKFMVYLQKENIIDESGMPKERFSAEFPKEGPSILRIQQVVRGDSAAYFCASSTTGSSSGNTIYFGEGSWLTVV.

This chain links TRBV21-1 with TRBJ1-6; the table calls TRBD1, which could not be checked here. TRBV21-1 represents a pseudogene. The CDR3 has 15 residues. Here the CDR3 reads CASRRGGSYNSPLHF. The CDR3 bases are TGTGCCAGCAGGCGAGGGGGCTCCTATAATTCACCCCTCCACTTT.

Only one count was recorded for this clone. The V and J genes are TRBV18 and TRBJ2-7; 9 nucleotides match TRBD2. The CDR3 is made up of 14 amino acids. V trimming: 5 bases; J trimming: 1 base; junction bases outside the gene matches: 3. Germline CDR1 KGHSH, CDR2 LQKENI. The CDR3 loop reads CASSASGASYEQYF. DNA of the CDR3: TGTGCCAGCTCAGCTAGCGGGGCGTCCTACGAGCAGTACTTC.

This chain links TRBV24-1 with TRBJ2-3; the match to TRBD2 covers 13 bases. The CDR3 loop spans 18 amino acids. V shed 3 bases, J shed 0 bases, and the junction held 5 bases outside the gene matches. Germline loops: CDR1 KGHDR, CDR2 SFDVKD. CDR3 nucleotides: TGTGCCACCAGTGATCCAGGACTAGCGGGAGCAAGCACAGATACGCAGTATTTT. Encoded protein: CATSDPGLAGASTDTQYF.